This T cell receptor (beta chain) appears in the sequencing data of a study of a mutant IDH1 vaccine in newly diagnosed glioma. Across the whole study: There were eight vaccinations for patients, given in weeks 1, 3, 5, 7, 11, 15, 19 and 23. Vaccine dosing followed radiotherapy by 4-6 weeks, or accompanied temozolomide cycles.

Time point described: week 23, last vaccination. Vaccination used 300 ug of mutant IDH1 20-mer peptide per dose, with topical imiquimod. Those who donated had recent WHO grade 3 or 4 IDH1-mutant, ATRX-lost astrocytomas. On this clone: Its cognate antigen is unknown.

The assay was immunoSEQ multiplex PCR, and TCRdb's table has in-frame clones only and misses some. The sample consists of some 31,000 clones, approximately 80% of them appearing once. Germline V gene data show CDR1 as MNHNY and CDR2 as SVGAGI (reference sequence). V dropped 6 bases and J dropped 4; count of bases not matched to a gene: 7. The CDR3 extends over 14 amino acids. V and J are TRBV6-6 and TRBJ2-7; 9 bases fit TRBD2. This receptor was obtained from a woman under 30 with glioma. This specimen consisted of PBMCs, obtained from a glioma patient whose treatment included an IDH1 peptide vaccine. CDR3 amino acids: CASSISGGIYEQYF. DNA of the CDR3: TGTGCCAGCAGCATCAGCGGGGGGATTTACGAGCAGTACTTC.